Listed below are T cell receptor beta chains from one sample, sequenced in a study of blood T cell repertoires in COVID-19. Produced via immunoSEQ multiplex PCR; TCRdb's table is partial and in-frame only. The profile covers 68,000 or so clones, with 88% appearing a single time and around 2.8% taken by the ten largest. Sequenced input: peripheral blood. The receptor set was obtained from a man in his 70s with active or convalescent COVID-19. CDR3s include the opening cysteine and the closing phenylalanine or tryptophan. The order of the fields is clone size, J gene, D gene, V gene, CDR3 protein, CDR3 DNA. A D gene is named only where the DNA matches it firmly. Rows give clone size only sometimes, using once, few, many, or a class for an expanded clone.

clone size: once; J gene: TRBJ2-1; D gene: TRBD2; V gene: TRBV5-1; CDR3 protein: CASSRLTSGSPYNEQFF; CDR3 DNA: TGCGCCAGCAGCAGGCTTACTAGCGGGAGTCCTTACAATGAGCAGTTCTTC
clone size: .; J gene: TRBJ2-7; D gene: .; V gene: TRBV27; CDR3 protein: CASSFRAGVYEQYF; CDR3 DNA: TGTGCCAGCAGTTTCCGCGCAGGGGTCTACGAGCAGTACTTC
clone size: .; J gene: TRBJ1-5; D gene: TRBD1; V gene: TRBV28; CDR3 protein: CASSPELGQNNQPQHF; CDR3 DNA: TGTGCCAGCAGCCCTGAATTGGGACAGAACAATCAGCCCCAGCATTTT
clone size: .; J gene: TRBJ1-1; D gene: .; V gene: TRBV27; CDR3 protein: CASSLTTAQEAFF; CDR3 DNA: TGTGCCAGCAGTTTAACCACCGCCCAGGAAGCTTTCTTT
clone size: few; J gene: TRBJ2-7; D gene: TRBD2; V gene: TRBV5-1; CDR3 protein: CASSLGGRAYEQYF; CDR3 DNA: TGCGCCAGCAGCTTGGGCGGGAGGGCCTACGAGCAGTACTTC
clone size: .; J gene: TRBJ2-3; D gene: .; V gene: TRBV7-9; CDR3 protein: CASSSIRLAVTDTQYF; CDR3 DNA: TGTGCCAGCAGCTCAATTCGACTGGCTGTCACAGATACGCAGTATTTT
clone size: .; J gene: TRBJ1-6; D gene: .; V gene: TRBV21-1; CDR3 protein: CASSKGGGPPFSPLHF; CDR3 DNA: TGTGCCAGCAGCAAAGGTGGGGGCCCCCCTTTTTCACCCCTCCACTTT
clone size: .; J gene: TRBJ2-3; D gene: .; V gene: TRBV10-3; CDR3 protein: CATSMGGAQSAQYF; CDR3 DNA: TGTGCCACCTCGATGGGTGGGGCACAGTCGGCGCAGTATTTT
clone size: .; J gene: TRBJ1-1; D gene: TRBD1; V gene: TRBV6-5; CDR3 protein: CASTYRGRSTEAFF; CDR3 DNA: TGTGCCAGCACCTACAGGGGGCGCAGCACTGAAGCTTTCTTT
clone size: .; J gene: TRBJ1-1; D gene: TRBD1; V gene: TRBV23-1; CDR3 protein: CASSQSSQDRGRMNTEAFF; CDR3 DNA: TGCGCCAGCAGTCAATCTTCCCAAGACAGGGGAAGGATGAACACTGAAGCTTTCTTT
clone size: .; J gene: TRBJ1-5; D gene: TRBD1; V gene: TRBV6-1; CDR3 protein: CASSEARGRSQPQHF; CDR3 DNA: TGTGCCAGCAGTGAAGCCAGGGGGAGAAGTCAGCCCCAGCATTTT
clone size: .; J gene: TRBJ2-5; D gene: .; V gene: TRBV3-1/TRBV3-2; CDR3 protein: CASSPQDGAQETQYF; CDR3 DNA: TGTGCCAGCAGCCCGCAAGATGGGGCCCAAGAGACCCAGTACTTC
clone size: .; J gene: TRBJ1-5; D gene: .; V gene: TRBV30; CDR3 protein: CAWDQGNQPQHF; CDR3 DNA: TGTGCCTGGGATCAGGGGAATCAGCCCCAGCATTTT
clone size: .; J gene: TRBJ2-1; D gene: TRBD2; V gene: TRBV24-1; CDR3 protein: CATGRSGRASAGNEQFF; CDR3 DNA: TGTGCCACCGGGCGTAGCGGGAGGGCCTCGGCAGGCAATGAGCAGTTCTTC
clone size: once; J gene: TRBJ2-5; D gene: TRBD2; V gene: TRBV5-1; CDR3 protein: CASGPRGGDMGTQYF; CDR3 DNA: TGCGCCAGCGGACCACGCGGGGGGGACATGGGGACCCAGTACTTC
clone size: .; J gene: TRBJ1-3; D gene: .; V gene: TRBV30; CDR3 protein: CAWSLATGNSGNTIYF; CDR3 DNA: TGTGCCTGGAGTTTGGCGACGGGAAACTCTGGAAACACCATATATTTT
clone size: .; J gene: TRBJ2-7; D gene: .; V gene: TRBV10-3; CDR3 protein: CAIHDRGQSEQYF; CDR3 DNA: TGTGCCATCCACGATAGGGGTCAGAGTGAGCAGTACTTC
clone size: .; J gene: TRBJ2-1; D gene: TRBD2; V gene: TRBV30; CDR3 protein: CASSSGGGYNEQFF; CDR3 DNA: TGTGCCTCCTCGAGCGGGGGGGGTTACAATGAGCAGTTCTTC
clone size: .; J gene: TRBJ2-5; D gene: .; V gene: TRBV12-3/TRBV12-4; CDR3 protein: CASSSDYQETQYF; CDR3 DNA: TGTGCCAGCAGCTCGGACTATCAAGAGACCCAGTACTTC
clone size: .; J gene: TRBJ2-5; D gene: .; V gene: TRBV9; CDR3 protein: CASSVDRGGKTQYF; CDR3 DNA: TGTGCCAGCAGCGTAGACAGGGGGGGGAAGACCCAGTACTTC
clone size: once; J gene: TRBJ2-1; D gene: .; V gene: TRBV6-8; CDR3 protein: CASSYPPSVGSYNEQFF; CDR3 DNA: TGTGCCAGCAGTTACCCCCCTAGCGTCGGGTCCTACAATGAGCAGTTCTTC
clone size: .; J gene: TRBJ1-1; D gene: .; V gene: TRBV5-5; CDR3 protein: CASSKQGMNTEAFF; CDR3 DNA: TGTGCCAGCAGTAAACAGGGCATGAACACTGAAGCTTTCTTT
clone size: .; J gene: TRBJ1-1; D gene: .; V gene: TRBV27; CDR3 protein: CASSTKKNTEAFF; CDR3 DNA: TGTGCCAGCAGTACAAAAAAGAACACTGAAGCTTTCTTT
clone size: .; J gene: TRBJ2-2; D gene: TRBD2; V gene: TRBV4-2; CDR3 protein: CASSLHGTSGSRELFF; CDR3 DNA: TGTGCCAGCAGCCTACACGGGACTAGCGGGAGCCGGGAGCTGTTTTTT
clone size: .; J gene: TRBJ1-5; D gene: .; V gene: TRBV28; CDR3 protein: CASRDDGNQPQHF; CDR3 DNA: TGTGCCAGCAGAGATGACGGGAATCAGCCCCAGCATTTT
clone size: .; J gene: TRBJ1-1; D gene: .; V gene: TRBV19; CDR3 protein: CASSLTGVYTEAFF; CDR3 DNA: TGTGCCAGTAGCCTTACGGGGGTTTACACTGAAGCTTTCTTT
clone size: .; J gene: TRBJ2-1; D gene: .; V gene: TRBV7-9; CDR3 protein: CASSTDSYNEQFF; CDR3 DNA: TGTGCCAGCAGCACAGACTCCTACAATGAGCAGTTCTTC
clone size: .; J gene: TRBJ1-6; D gene: .; V gene: TRBV25-1; CDR3 protein: CASKIQGPGNSPLHF; CDR3 DNA: TGTGCCAGTAAGATACAGGGACCGGGGAATTCACCCCTCCACTTT
clone size: .; J gene: TRBJ2-1; D gene: TRBD1; V gene: TRBV18; CDR3 protein: CASSPLQGAYNEQFF; CDR3 DNA: TGTGCCAGCTCACCTCTCCAGGGGGCCTACAATGAGCAGTTCTTC
clone size: .; J gene: TRBJ1-5; D gene: .; V gene: TRBV3-1/TRBV3-2; CDR3 protein: CASSQDSFQPQHF; CDR3 DNA: TGTGCCAGCAGCCAGGACTCTTTTCAGCCCCAGCATTTT
clone size: .; J gene: TRBJ1-4; D gene: .; V gene: TRBV6-6; CDR3 protein: CASSYSSEKLFF; CDR3 DNA: TGTGCCAGCAGTTACTCGAGTGAAAAACTGTTTTTT
clone size: .; J gene: TRBJ2-7; D gene: TRBD2; V gene: TRBV7-8; CDR3 protein: CASSLGGSGGPYEQYF; CDR3 DNA: TGTGCCAGCAGCTTAGGGGGAAGCGGGGGCCCCTACGAGCAGTACTTC
clone size: .; J gene: TRBJ1-1; D gene: TRBD1; V gene: TRBV23-1; CDR3 protein: CASSQLGQGNTEAFF; CDR3 DNA: TGCGCCAGCAGTCAATTAGGACAGGGGAACACTGAAGCTTTCTTT
clone size: .; J gene: TRBJ1-4; D gene: .; V gene: TRBV27; CDR3 protein: CASSAHSATNEKLFF; CDR3 DNA: TGTGCCAGCAGTGCCCACAGTGCAACTAATGAAAAACTGTTTTTT
clone size: .; J gene: TRBJ2-5; D gene: TRBD2; V gene: TRBV6-5; CDR3 protein: CASSSWTSGRETQYF; CDR3 DNA: TGTGCCAGCAGTTCCTGGACTAGCGGGAGAGAGACCCAGTACTTC
clone size: .; J gene: TRBJ2-1; D gene: .; V gene: TRBV19; CDR3 protein: CASSISLSSYNEQFF; CDR3 DNA: TGTGCCAGTAGTATTTCTTTGAGCTCCTACAATGAGCAGTTCTTC
clone size: .; J gene: TRBJ1-6; D gene: TRBD1; V gene: TRBV5-4; CDR3 protein: CASSPGTGGNSPLHF; CDR3 DNA: TGTGCCAGCAGTCCCGGGACAGGGGGCAATTCACCCCTCCACTTT
clone size: .; J gene: TRBJ2-7; D gene: TRBD2; V gene: TRBV5-1; CDR3 protein: CASSTGLAGGKVHEQYF; CDR3 DNA: TGCGCCAGCAGCACTGGACTAGCGGGGGGCAAGGTCCACGAGCAGTACTTC
clone size: .; J gene: TRBJ1-3; D gene: .; V gene: TRBV5-1; CDR3 protein: CASSPRSAGNTIYF; CDR3 DNA: TGCGCCAGCAGCCCCAGGTCGGCTGGAAACACCATATATTTT
clone size: .; J gene: TRBJ1-5; D gene: .; V gene: TRBV30; CDR3 protein: CAWSTGGDQPQHF; CDR3 DNA: TGTGCCTGGAGTACAGGAGGGGATCAGCCCCAGCATTTT
clone size: .; J gene: TRBJ1-3; D gene: .; V gene: TRBV6-6; CDR3 protein: CASGDRHSGNTIYF; CDR3 DNA: TGTGCCTCGGGCGACAGGCACTCTGGAAACACCATATATTTT
clone size: .; J gene: TRBJ2-7; D gene: TRBD1; V gene: TRBV28; CDR3 protein: CASSKPGQGVSYEQYF; CDR3 DNA: TGTGCCAGCAGTAAACCGGGACAGGGAGTATCCTACGAGCAGTACTTC
clone size: .; J gene: TRBJ1-1; D gene: .; V gene: TRBV5-4; CDR3 protein: CASSLIQVNTEAFF; CDR3 DNA: TGTGCCAGCAGCTTGATCCAGGTGAACACTGAAGCTTTCTTT
clone size: .; J gene: TRBJ2-3; D gene: .; V gene: TRBV11-3; CDR3 protein: CASSRRGLGISGSTDTQYF; CDR3 DNA: TGTGCCAGCAGCCGGCGTGGGCTCGGGATTAGCGGTAGCACAGATACGCAGTATTTT
clone size: .; J gene: TRBJ1-2; D gene: .; V gene: TRBV19; CDR3 protein: CASSIGQGFGYTF; CDR3 DNA: TGTGCCAGTAGTATAGGCCAGGGGTTCGGCTACACCTTC
clone size: few; J gene: TRBJ2-1; D gene: TRBD2; V gene: TRBV7-3; CDR3 protein: CASSLQAGGPYNEQFF; CDR3 DNA: TGTGCCAGCAGTCTTCAAGCGGGAGGGCCGTACAATGAGCAGTTCTTC
clone size: .; J gene: TRBJ1-3; D gene: .; V gene: TRBV5-6; CDR3 protein: CASSLFTGQKISGNTIYF; CDR3 DNA: TGTGCCAGCAGCTTGTTCACCGGACAGAAAATTTCTGGAAACACCATATATTTT
clone size: .; J gene: TRBJ2-5; D gene: .; V gene: TRBV7-3; CDR3 protein: CASSFGSQETQYF; CDR3 DNA: TGTGCCAGCAGCTTCGGGTCCCAAGAGACCCAGTACTTC